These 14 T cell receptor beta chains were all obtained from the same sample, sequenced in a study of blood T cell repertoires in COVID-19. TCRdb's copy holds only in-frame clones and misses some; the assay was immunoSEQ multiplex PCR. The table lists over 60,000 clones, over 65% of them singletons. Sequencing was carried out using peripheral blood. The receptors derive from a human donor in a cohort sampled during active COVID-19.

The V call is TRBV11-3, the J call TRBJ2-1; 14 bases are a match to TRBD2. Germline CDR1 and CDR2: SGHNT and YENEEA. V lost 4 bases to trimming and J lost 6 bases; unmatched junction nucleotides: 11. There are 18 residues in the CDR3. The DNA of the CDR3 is TGTGCCAGCAGCTCATACACGGGGACTAGCGGGAGTGTCAATGAGCAGTTCTTC. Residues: CASSSYTGTSGSVNEQFF.

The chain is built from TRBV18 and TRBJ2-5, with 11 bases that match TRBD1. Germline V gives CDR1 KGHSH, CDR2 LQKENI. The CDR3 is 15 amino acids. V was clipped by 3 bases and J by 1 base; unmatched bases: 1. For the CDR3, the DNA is TGTGCCAGCTCACCTGGGACAGGGGGCCAAGAGACCCAGTACTTC. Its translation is CASSPGTGGQETQYF.

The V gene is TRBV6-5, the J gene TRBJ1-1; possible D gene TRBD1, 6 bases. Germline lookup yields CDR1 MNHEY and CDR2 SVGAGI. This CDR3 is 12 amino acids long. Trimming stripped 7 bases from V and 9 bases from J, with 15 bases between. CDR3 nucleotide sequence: TGTGCCAGCAAGCCAACAGGGAGTAAAGCTTTCTTT. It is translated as CASKPTGSKAFF.

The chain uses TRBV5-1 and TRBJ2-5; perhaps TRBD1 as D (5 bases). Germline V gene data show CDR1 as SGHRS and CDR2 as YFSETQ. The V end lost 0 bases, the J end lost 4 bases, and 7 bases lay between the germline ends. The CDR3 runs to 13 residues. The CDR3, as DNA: TGCGCCAGCAGCTTGGGACAGTTAGAGACCCAGTACTTC. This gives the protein CASSLGQLETQYF. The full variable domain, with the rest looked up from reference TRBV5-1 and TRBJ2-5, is KAGVTQTPRYLIKTRGQQVTLSCSPISGHRSVSWYQQTPGQGLQFLFEYFSETQRNKGNFPGRFSGRQFSNSRSEMNVSTLELGDSALYLCASSLGQLETQYFGPGTRLLVL.

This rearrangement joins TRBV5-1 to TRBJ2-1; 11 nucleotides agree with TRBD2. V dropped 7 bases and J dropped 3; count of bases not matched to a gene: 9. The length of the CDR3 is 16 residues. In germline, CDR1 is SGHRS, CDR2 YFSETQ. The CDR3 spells CASGKLAGGNYNEQFF. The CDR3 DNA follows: TGCGCCAGCGGAAAGCTAGCGGGAGGAAACTACAATGAGCAGTTCTTC.

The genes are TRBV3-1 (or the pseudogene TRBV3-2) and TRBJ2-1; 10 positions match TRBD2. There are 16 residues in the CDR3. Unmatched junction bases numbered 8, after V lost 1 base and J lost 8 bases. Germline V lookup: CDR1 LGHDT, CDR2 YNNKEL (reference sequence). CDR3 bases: TGTGCCAGCAGCCAAGGTCGGGCTAGCGGGGGTCATGAGCAGTTCTTC. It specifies CASSQGRASGGHEQFF.

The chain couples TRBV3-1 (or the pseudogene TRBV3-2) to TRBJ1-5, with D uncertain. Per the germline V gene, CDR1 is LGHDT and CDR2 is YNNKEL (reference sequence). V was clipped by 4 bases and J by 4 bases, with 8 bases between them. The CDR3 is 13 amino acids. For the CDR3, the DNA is TGTGCCAGCAGCCCGCCGGGTAATCAGCCCCAGCATTTT. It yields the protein CASSPPGNQPQHF.

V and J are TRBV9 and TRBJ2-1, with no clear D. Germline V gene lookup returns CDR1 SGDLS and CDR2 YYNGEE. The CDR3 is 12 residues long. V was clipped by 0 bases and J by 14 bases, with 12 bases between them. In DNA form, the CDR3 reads TGTGCCAGCAGCGTAGCTCGGTGCCGAGAGTTCTTC. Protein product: CASSVARCREFF.

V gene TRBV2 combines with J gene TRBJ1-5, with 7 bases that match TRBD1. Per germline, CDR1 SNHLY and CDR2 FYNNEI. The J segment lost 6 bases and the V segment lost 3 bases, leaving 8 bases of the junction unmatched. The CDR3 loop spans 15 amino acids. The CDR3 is CASSERMAGGQPQHF. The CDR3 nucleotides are TGTGCCAGCAGTGAGAGGATGGCAGGGGGTCAGCCCCAGCATTTT.

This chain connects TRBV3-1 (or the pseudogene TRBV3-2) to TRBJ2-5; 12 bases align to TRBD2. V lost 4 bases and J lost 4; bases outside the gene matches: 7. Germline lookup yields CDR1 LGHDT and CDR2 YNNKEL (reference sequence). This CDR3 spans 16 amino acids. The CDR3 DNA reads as TGTGCCAGCAGCCGAGCGACTAGCGGGGGACGAGAGACCCAGTACTTC. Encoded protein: CASSRATSGGRETQYF.

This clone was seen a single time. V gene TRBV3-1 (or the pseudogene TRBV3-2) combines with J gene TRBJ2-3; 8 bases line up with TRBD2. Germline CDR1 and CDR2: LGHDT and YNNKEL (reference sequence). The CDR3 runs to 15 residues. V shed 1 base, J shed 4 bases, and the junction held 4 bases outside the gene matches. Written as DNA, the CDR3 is TGTGCCAGCAGCCAAGTTCGGGGGGGGCCAGATACGCAGTATTTT. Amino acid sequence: CASSQVRGGPDTQYF.

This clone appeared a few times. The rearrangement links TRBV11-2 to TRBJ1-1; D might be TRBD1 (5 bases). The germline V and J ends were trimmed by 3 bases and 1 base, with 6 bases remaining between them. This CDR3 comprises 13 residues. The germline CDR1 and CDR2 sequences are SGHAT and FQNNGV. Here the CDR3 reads CASSLTENTEAFF. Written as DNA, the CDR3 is TGTGCCAGCAGCTTGACAGAGAACACTGAAGCTTTCTTT.

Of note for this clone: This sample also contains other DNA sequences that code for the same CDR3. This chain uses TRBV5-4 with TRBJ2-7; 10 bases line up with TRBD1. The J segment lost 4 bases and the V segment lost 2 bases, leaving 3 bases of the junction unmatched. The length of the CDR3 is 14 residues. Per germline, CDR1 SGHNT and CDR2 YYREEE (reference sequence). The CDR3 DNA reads TGTGCCAGCAGCTTAGACAGGGGGCCATACGAGCAGTACTTC. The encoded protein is CASSLDRGPYEQYF.

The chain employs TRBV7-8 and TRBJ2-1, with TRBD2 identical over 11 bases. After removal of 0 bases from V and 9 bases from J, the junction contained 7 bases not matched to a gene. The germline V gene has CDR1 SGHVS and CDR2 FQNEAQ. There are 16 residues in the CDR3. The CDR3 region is CASSLAGTSGSREQFF. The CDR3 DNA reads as TGTGCCAGCAGCTTAGCCGGTACTAGCGGGAGTCGTGAGCAGTTCTTC.